A selection of T cell receptor beta chains follows, all from one sample in a study of read filtering for tumor transcriptome and immune sequencing. TCRdb ran MiXCR on the reads and lists one entry per CDR3 protein. The sample records 40,000 or so distinct CDR3 sequences, less than 15% being singletons. Sequencing used a population of CD138-negative cells sorted from bone marrow. The receptors originated from a donor aged 40 or older with multiple myeloma. Both conserved end residues are trimmed from each CDR3.

>TRBV5-6
ASSLAQGYNEQF
>TRBV6-5
ASALLSTGINTEAF
>TRBV28
ASSFPSRISRASGCQETQY
>TRBV20-1
SAKSSANYGYT
>TRBV7-9
ASSQTGIEQY
>TRBV6-5
ASSPDRGNQPQH
>TRBV7-2
ASSLDGTGPERPQH
>TRBV7-9
ASSPGPTGTGELF
>TRBV4-2
ASSQGAGGPVNEQF
>TRBV18
ASSPSAGGRNTQY
>TRBV20-1
SARTGSNTGELF
>TRBV7-9
ASSLAPGAEAF
>TRBV11-2
ASSLGTLEEQY
>TRBV5-6
ASSGAGALDTGELF
>TRBV5-4
ASSLFGGPQH
>TRBV7-9
ASSPGQAAYEQY
>TRBV20-1
SASVEGKGNQPQH
>TRBV7-9
ASSLSVVDTQY
>TRBV29-1
SVGQSAGELF
>TRBV5-1
ASSWASETQY
>TRBV6-5
ASSPREGNGYT
>TRBV7-6
ASSRGGAVDTQY
>TRBV4-2
ASSQEAYGEPYEQY
>TRBV20-1
SARTSGYKETQY
>TRBV7-9
ASSLARDTYEQY
>TRBV27
ASSLSTGESYEQY
>TRBV7-2
ASSLNGAGAREKLF
>TRBV6-2/TRBV6-3
ASSYSRNTGELF